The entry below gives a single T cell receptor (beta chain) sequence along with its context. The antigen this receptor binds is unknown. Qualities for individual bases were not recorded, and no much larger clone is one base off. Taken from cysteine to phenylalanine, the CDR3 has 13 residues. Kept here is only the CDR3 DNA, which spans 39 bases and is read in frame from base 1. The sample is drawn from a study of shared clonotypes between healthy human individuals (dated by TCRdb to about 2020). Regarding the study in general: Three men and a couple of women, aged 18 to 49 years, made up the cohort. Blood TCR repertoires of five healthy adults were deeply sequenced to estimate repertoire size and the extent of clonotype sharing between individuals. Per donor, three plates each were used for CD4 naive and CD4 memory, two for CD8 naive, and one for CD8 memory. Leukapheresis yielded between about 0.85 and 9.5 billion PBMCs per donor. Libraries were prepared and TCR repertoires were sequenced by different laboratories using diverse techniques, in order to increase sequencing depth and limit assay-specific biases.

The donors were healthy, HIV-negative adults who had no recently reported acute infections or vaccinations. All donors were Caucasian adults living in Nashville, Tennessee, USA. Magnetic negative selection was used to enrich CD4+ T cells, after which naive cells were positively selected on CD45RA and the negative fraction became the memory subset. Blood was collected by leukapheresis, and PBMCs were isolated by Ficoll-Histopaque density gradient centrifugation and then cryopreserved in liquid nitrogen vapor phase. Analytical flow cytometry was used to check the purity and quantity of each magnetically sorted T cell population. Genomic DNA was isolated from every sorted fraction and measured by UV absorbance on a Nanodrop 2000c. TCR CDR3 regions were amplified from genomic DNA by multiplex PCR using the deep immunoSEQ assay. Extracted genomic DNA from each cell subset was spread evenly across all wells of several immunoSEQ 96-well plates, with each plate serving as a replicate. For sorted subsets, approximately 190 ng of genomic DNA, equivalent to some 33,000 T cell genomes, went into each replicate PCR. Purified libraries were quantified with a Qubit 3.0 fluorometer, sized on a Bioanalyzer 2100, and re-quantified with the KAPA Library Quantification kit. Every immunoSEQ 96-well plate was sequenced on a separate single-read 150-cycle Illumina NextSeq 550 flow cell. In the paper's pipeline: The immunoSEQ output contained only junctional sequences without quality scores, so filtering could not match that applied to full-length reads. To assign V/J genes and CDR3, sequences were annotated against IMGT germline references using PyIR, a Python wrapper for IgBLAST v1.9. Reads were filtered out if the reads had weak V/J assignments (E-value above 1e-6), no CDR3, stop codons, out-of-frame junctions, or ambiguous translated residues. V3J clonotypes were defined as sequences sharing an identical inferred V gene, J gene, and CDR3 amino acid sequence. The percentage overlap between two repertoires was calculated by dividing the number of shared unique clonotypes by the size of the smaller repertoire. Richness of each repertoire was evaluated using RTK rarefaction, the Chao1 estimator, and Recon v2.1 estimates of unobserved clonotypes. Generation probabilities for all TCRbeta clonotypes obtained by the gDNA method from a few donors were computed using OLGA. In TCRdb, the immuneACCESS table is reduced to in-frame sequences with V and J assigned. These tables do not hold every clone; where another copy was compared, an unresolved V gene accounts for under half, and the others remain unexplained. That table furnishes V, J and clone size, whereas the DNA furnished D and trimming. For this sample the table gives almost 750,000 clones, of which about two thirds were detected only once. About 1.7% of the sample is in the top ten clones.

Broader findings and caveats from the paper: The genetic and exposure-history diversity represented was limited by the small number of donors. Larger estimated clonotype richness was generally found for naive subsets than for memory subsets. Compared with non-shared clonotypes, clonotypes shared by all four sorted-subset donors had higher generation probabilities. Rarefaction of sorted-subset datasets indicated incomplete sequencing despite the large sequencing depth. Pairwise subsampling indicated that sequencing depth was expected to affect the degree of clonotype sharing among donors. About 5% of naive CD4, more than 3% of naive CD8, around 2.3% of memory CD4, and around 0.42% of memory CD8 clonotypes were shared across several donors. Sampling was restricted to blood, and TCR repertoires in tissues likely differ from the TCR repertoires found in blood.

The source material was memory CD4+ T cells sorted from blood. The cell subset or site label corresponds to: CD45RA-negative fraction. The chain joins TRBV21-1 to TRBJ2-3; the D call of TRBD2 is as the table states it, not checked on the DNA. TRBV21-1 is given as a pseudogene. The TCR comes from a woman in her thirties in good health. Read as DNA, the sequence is TGTGCCAGCATGGGCGGGAGCACAGATACGCAGTATTTT. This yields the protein CASMGGSTDTQYF.